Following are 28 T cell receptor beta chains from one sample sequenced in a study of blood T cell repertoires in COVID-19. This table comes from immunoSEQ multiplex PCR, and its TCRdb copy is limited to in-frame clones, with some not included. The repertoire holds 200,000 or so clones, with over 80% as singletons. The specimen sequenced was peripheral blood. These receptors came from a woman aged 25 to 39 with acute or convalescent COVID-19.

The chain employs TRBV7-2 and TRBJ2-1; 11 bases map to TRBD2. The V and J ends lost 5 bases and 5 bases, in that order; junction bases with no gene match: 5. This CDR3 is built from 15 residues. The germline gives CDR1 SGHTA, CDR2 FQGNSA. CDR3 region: CASSQTSGKNNEQFF. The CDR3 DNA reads TGTGCCAGCAGCCAGACTAGCGGGAAGAACAATGAGCAGTTCTTC.

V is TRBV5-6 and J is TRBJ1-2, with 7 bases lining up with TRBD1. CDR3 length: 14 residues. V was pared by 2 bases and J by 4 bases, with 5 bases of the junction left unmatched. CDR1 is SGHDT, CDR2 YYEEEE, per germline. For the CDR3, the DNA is TGTGCCAGCAGCTTAGGACAGGCCGGCTATGGCTACACCTTC. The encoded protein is CASSLGQAGYGYTF.

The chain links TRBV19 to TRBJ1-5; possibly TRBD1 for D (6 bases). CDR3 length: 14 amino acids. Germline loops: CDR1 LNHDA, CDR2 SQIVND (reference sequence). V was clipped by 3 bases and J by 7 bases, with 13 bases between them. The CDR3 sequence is CASSINGQGQPQHF. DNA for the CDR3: TGTGCCAGTAGTATTAACGGCCAGGGGCAGCCCCAGCATTTT. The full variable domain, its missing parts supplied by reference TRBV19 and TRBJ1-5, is DGGITQSPKYLFRKEGQNVTLSCEQNLNHDAMYWYRQDPGQGLRLIYYSQIVNDFQKGDIAEGYSVSREKKESFPLTVTSAQKNPTAFYLCASSINGQGQPQHFGDGTRLSIL.

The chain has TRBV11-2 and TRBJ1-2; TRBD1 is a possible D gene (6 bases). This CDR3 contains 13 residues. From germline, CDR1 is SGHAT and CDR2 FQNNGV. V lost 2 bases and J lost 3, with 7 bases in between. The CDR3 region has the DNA TGTGCCAGCAGCTTAAACAGGGACTATGGCTACACCTTC. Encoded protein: CASSLNRDYGYTF.

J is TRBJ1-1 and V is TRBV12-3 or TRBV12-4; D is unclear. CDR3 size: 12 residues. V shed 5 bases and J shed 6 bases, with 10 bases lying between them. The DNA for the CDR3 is TGTGCCAGCAGTCCTACCAACTCTGAAGCTTTCTTT. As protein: CASSPTNSEAFF.

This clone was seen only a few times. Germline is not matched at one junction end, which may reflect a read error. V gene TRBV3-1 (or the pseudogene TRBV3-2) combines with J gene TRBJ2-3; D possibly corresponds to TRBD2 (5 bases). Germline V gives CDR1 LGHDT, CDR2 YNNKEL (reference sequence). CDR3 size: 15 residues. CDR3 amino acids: CASSKEILVSDTQYF. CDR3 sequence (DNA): TGTGCCAGCAGCAAAGAAATACTAGTCTCGGATACGCAGTATTTT.

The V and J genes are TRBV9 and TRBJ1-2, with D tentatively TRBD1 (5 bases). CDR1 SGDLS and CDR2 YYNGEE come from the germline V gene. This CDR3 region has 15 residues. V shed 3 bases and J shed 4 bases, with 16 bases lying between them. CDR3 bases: TGTGCCAGCAGCGCTGGGGGGGGGACCCTCTATGGCTACACCTTC. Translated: CASSAGGGTLYGYTF.

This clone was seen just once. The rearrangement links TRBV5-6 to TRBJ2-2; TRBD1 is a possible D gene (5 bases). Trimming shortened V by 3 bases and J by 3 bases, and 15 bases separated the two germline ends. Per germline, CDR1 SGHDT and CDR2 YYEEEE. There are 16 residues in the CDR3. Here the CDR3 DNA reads TGTGCCAGCAGCTCTGAGGACAAACCCTACACCGGGGAGCTGTTTTTT. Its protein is CASSSEDKPYTGELFF.

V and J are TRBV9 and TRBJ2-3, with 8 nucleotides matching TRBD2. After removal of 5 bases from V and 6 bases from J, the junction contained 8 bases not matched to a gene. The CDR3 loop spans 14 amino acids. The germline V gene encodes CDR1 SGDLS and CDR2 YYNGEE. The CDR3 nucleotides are TGTGCCAGCAGTATTTTTAGCGGGGAGGATACGCAGTATTTT. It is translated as CASSIFSGEDTQYF.

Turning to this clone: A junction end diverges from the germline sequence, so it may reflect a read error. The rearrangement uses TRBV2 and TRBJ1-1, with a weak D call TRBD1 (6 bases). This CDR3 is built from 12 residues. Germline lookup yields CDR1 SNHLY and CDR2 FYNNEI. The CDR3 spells CASSEALRTEAF. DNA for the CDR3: TGTGCCAGCAGTGAAGCGCTTCGGACAGAGGCATTT.

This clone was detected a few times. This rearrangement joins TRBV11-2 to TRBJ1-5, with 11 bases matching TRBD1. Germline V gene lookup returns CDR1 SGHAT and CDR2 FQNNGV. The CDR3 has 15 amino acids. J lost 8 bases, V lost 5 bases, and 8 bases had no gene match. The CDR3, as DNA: TGTGCCAGCAGCCGGACAGGGGGCACGGTTGAGCCCCAGCATTTT. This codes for CASSRTGGTVEPQHF.

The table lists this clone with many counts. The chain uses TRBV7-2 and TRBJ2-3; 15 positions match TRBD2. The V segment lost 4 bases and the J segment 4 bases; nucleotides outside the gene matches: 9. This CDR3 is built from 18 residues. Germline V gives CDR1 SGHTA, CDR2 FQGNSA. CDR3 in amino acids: CASSWAGTSGGKADTQYF. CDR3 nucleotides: TGTGCCAGCAGCTGGGCCGGGACTAGCGGGGGGAAGGCAGATACGCAGTATTTT.

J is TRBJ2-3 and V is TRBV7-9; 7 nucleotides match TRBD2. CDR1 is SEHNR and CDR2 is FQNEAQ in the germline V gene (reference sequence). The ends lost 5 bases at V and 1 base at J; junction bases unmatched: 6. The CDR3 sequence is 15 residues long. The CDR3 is CASSPGLVGTDTQYF. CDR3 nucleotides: TGTGCCAGCAGCCCCGGACTAGTAGGCACAGATACGCAGTATTTT.

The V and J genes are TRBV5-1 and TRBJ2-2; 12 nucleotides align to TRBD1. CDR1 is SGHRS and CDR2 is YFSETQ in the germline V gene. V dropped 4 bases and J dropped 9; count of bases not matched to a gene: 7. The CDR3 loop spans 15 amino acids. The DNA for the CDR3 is TGCGCCAGCAGCGTCGGGACAGGGGGCAACCGGGAGCTGTTTTTT. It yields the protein CASSVGTGGNRELFF. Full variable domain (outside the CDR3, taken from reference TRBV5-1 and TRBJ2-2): KAGVTQTPRYLIKTRGQQVTLSCSPISGHRSVSWYQQTPGQGLQFLFEYFSETQRNKGNFPGRFSGRQFSNSRSEMNVSTLELGDSALYLCASSVGTGGNRELFFGEGSRLTVL.

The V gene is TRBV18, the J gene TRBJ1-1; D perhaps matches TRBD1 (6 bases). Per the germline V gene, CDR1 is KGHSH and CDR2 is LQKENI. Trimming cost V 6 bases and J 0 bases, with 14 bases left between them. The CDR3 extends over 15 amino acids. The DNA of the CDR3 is TGTGCCAGCTCCGACCAGGGACAAATGAACACTGAAGCTTTCTTT. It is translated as CASSDQGQMNTEAFF.

The CDR3 protein is CASTFGNTEAFF. In DNA, the CDR3 is TGTGCCAGTACATTCGGGAACACTGAAGCTTTCTTT. The chain carries TRBV19 and TRBJ1-1, with D uncertain. CDR3 length: 12 amino acids. CDR1 and CDR2 from the germline V gene are LNHDA and SQIVND (reference sequence). The ends were cut back, 7 bases at V and 1 base at J, with 7 bases in the middle.

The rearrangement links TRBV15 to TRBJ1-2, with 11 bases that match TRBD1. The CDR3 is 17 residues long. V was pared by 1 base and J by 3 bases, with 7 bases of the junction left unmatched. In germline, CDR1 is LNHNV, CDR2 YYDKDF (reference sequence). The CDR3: CATSRAQDRGLDYGYTF. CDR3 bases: TGTGCCACCAGCAGAGCTCAGGACAGGGGGCTCGACTATGGCTACACCTTC. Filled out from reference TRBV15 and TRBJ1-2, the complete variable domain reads DAMVIQNPRYQVTQFGKPVTLSCSQTLNHNVMYWYQQKSSQAPKLLFHYYDKDFNNEADTPDNFQSRRPNTSFCFLDIRSPGLGDTAMYLCATSRAQDRGLDYGYTFGSGTRLTVV.

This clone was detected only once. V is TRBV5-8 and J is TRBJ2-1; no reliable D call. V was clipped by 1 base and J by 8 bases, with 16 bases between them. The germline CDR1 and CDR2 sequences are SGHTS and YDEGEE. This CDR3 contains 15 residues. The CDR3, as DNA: TGTGCCAGCAGCTTGAGGCGGAAATCTGGCGATGAGCAGTTCTTC. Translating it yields CASSLRRKSGDEQFF.

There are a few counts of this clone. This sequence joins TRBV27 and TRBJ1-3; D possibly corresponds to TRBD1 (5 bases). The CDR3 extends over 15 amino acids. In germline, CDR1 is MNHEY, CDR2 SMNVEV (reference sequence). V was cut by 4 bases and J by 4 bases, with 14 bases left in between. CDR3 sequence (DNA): TGTGCCAGCAGTTCACTATCAGGGTACGGAAACACCATATATTTT. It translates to CASSSLSGYGNTIYF.

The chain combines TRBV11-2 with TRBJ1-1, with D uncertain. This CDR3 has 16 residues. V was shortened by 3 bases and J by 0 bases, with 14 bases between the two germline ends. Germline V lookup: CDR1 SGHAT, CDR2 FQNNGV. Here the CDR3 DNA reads TGTGCCAGCAGCTTTGGTCGACGGGTTTTGAACACTGAAGCTTTCTTT. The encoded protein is CASSFGRRVLNTEAFF.

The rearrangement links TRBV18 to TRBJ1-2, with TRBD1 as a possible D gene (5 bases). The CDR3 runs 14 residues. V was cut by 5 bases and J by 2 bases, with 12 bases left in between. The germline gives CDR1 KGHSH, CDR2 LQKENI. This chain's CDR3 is CASSSDRGNYGYTF. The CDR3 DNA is TGTGCCAGCTCAAGTGACAGAGGCAACTATGGCTACACCTTC.

The CDR3: CASRIKRIRGTEAFF. The CDR3 DNA reads as TGTGCCAGCAGAATCAAAAGGATCCGGGGCACTGAAGCTTTCTTT. The rearrangement links TRBV11-3 to TRBJ1-1; no clear D. Germline V gene lookup returns CDR1 SGHNT and CDR2 YENEEA. Trimming cost V 6 bases and J 4 bases, with 18 bases left between them. The CDR3 spans 15 residues.

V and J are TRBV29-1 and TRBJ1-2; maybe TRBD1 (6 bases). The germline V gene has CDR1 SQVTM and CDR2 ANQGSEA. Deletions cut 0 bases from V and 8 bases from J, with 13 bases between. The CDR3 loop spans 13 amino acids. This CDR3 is CSVEDGQGRGYTF. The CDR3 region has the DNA TGCAGCGTTGAAGACGGCCAGGGGCGCGGCTACACCTTC.

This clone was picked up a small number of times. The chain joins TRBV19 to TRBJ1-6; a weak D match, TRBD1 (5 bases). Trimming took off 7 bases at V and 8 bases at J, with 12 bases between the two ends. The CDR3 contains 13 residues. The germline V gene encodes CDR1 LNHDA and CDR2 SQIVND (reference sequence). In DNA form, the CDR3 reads TGTGCCAGTACCTGGGGCCGGGATTCACCCCTCCACTTT. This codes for CASTWGRDSPLHF.

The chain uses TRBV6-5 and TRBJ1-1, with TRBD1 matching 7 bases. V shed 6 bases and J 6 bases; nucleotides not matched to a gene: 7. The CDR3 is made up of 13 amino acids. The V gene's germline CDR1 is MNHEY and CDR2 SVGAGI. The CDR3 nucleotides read TGTGCCAGCAGGCCAGGACAGGTCCCTGAAGCTTTCTTT. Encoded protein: CASRPGQVPEAFF.

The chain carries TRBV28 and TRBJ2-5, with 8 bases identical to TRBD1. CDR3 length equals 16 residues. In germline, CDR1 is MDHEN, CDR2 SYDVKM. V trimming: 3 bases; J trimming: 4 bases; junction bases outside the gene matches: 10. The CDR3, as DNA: TGTGCCAGCAGTTTGGCAGGGGGCGCCGTGGGAGAGACCCAGTACTTC. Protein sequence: CASSLAGGAVGETQYF.

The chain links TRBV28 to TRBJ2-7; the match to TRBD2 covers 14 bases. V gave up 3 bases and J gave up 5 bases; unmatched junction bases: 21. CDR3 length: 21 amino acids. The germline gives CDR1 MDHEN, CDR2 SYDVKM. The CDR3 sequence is CASSFYPDRGRTGLAGDEQYF. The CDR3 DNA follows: TGTGCCAGCAGTTTTTACCCGGACAGGGGCCGAACGGGACTAGCGGGAGACGAGCAGTACTTC.

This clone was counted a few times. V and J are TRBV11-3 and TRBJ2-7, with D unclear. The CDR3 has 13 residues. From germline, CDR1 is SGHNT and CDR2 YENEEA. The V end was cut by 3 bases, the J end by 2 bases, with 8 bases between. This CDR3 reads CASSLRVTYEQYF. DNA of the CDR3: TGTGCCAGCAGCTTGAGAGTTACCTACGAGCAGTACTTC.